This T cell receptor (beta chain) was obtained from a study of cytomegalovirus exposure and HLA in healthy donors. Study-level information: Genotyping of under 500 donors showed that approximately 83% belonged to the Caucasian-associated ancestry cluster. Study-level findings and limits: Analysis was performed later, and it showed HLA-associated TCR beta chains to be more clonally expanded than equally common others.

The PCR made use of 60 Vbeta and 13 Jbeta primers. The repertoire was sequenced with immunoSEQ multiplex PCR; TCRdb's copy has only in-frame clones and lacks some. The table records about 230,000 clones, 77% of them present only once. Worth noting for this clone: Antigen specificity is unknown.

Trimming at V came to 2 bases and at J to 3 bases, leaving 1 base not matched to a gene. The CDR3 totals 14 residues. Germline V lookup: CDR1 LNHNV, CDR2 YYDKDF (reference sequence). This sequence joins TRBV15 and TRBJ2-7; 10 bases line up with TRBD2. The clonotype was recovered from a woman aged 55-75 years in good health and CMV-seropositive. Sequenced: PBMCs. CDR3 in amino acids: CATSRTSGDYEQYF. The CDR3, as DNA: TGTGCCACCAGCAGAACTAGCGGGGACTACGAGCAGTACTTC.